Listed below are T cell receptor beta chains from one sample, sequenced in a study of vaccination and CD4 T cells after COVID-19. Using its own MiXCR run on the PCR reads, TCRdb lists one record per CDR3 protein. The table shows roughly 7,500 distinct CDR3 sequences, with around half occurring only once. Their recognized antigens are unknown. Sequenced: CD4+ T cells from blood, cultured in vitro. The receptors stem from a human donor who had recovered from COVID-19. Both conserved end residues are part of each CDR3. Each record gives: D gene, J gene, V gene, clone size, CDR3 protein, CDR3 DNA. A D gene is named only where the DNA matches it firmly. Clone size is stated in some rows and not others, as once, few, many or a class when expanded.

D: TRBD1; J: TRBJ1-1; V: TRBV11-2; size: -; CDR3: CEGQGVSEAFF; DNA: TGTGAGGGACAGGGGGTCTCTGAAGCTTTCTTT
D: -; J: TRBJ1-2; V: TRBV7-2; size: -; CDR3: CASSPQGTHTYGYTF; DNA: TGTGCCAGCAGCCCACAGGGTACCCACACCTATGGCTACACCTTC
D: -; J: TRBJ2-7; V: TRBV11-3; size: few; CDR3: CASSRGGGYEQYF; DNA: TGTGCCAGCAGCCGAGGGGGGGGCTACGAGCAGTACTTC
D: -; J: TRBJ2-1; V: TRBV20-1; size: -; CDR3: CSARMGGREQFF; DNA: TGCAGTGCTAGAATGGGAGGAAGGGAGCAGTTCTTC
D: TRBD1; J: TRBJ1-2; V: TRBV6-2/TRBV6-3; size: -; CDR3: CASSYSTGLGYTF; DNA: TGTGCCAGCAGTTACTCGACAGGGCTTGGCTACACCTTC
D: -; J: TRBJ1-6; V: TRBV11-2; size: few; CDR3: CASSLQLNSPLHF; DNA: TGTGCCAGCAGCTTACAGCTTAATTCACCCCTCCACTTT
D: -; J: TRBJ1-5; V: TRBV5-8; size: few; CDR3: CASSLGQVPGQPQHF; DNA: TGTGCCAGCAGCTTGGGACAGGTCCCGGGTCAGCCCCAGCATTTT
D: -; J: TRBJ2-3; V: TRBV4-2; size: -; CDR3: CASSQGGASTDTQYF; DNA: TGTGCCAGCAGCCAGGGGGGGGCCAGCACAGATACGCAGTATTTT
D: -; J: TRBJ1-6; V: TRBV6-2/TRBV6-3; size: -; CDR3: CASSYKVGVQDSPLHF; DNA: TGTGCCAGCAGTTACAAGGTAGGAGTTCAAGATTCACCCCTCCACTTT
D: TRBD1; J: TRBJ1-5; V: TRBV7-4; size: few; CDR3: CASSLGQDSNQPQHF; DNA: TGTGCCAGCAGCTTGGGACAGGATAGCAATCAGCCCCAGCATTTT
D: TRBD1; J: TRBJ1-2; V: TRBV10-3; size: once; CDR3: CAISDVGQGLDGYTF; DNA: TGTGCCATCAGTGATGTGGGACAGGGGTTAGATGGCTACACCTTC
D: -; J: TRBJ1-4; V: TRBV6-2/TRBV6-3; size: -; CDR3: CASRPTDKNEKLFF; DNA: TGTGCCAGCAGACCGACAGACAAAAATGAAAAACTGTTTTTT
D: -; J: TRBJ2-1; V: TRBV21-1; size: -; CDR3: CASSKWAGDNEQFF; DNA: TGTGCCAGCAGCAAATGGGCAGGGGACAATGAGCAGTTCTTC
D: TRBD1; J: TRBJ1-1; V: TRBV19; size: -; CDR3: CASSQGGGLDTEAFF; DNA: TGTGCCAGCTCCCAGGGGGGGGGCTTGGACACTGAAGCTTTCTTT
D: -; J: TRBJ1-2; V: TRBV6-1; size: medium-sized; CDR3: CASRPTLSTNYGYTF; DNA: TGTGCCAGCAGACCGACCCTTTCTACTAACTATGGCTACACCTTC
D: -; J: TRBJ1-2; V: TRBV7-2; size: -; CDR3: CASSLAGTTLSGYTF; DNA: TGTGCCAGCAGCTTAGCCGGGACGACCTTATCAGGCTACACCTTC
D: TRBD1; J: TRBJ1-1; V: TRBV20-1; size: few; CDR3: CSATQDRANTEAFF; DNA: TGCAGTGCGACCCAAGACAGGGCGAACACTGAAGCTTTCTTT
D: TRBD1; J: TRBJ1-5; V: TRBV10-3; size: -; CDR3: CAIGTGESNQPQHF; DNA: TGTGCCATCGGAACAGGGGAGAGCAATCAGCCCCAGCATTTT
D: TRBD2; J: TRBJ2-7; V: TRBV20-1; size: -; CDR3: CSATGGPSYEQYF; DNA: TGCAGTGCTACGGGGGGTCCTTCCTACGAGCAGTACTTC
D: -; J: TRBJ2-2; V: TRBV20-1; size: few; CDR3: CSARRARGTAGELFF; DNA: TGCAGTGCTAGAAGGGCCAGGGGAACCGCCGGGGAGCTGTTTTTT
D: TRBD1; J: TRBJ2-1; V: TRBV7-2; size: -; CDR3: CASSFRDRDNEQFF; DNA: TGTGCCAGCAGCTTCCGGGACAGGGACAATGAGCAGTTCTTC
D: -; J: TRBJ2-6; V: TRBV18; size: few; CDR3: CASSPPVANVLTF; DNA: TGTGCCAGCTCACCACCGGTGGCCAACGTCCTGACTTTC
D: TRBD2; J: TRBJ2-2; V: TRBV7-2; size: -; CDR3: CASSPTGTSRSGELFF; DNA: TGTGCCAGCAGCCCCACTGGGACTAGCCGGTCCGGGGAGCTGTTTTTT
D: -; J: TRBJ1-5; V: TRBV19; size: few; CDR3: CATAGGAGQPQHF; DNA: TGTGCCACCGCGGGGGGGGCAGGGCAGCCCCAGCATTTT
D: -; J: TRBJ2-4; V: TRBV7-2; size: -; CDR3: CASTPGTTQNIQYF; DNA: TGTGCCAGCACCCCCGGGACGACACAAAACATTCAGTACTTC
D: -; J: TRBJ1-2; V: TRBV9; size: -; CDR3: CASTTGQTLNYGYTF; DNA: TGTGCCAGCACGACCGGACAGACCCTAAACTATGGCTACACCTTC
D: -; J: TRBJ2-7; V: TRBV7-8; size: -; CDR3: CASSFGRFTYEQYF; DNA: TGTGCCAGCAGCTTTGGGCGTTTTACCTACGAGCAGTACTTC
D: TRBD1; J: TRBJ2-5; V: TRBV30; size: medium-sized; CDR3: CAWSAGQGARETQYF; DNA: TGTGCCTGGAGTGCGGGACAGGGGGCTAGAGAGACCCAGTACTTC
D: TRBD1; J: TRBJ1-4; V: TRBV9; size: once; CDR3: CASSVEQGEGEKLFF; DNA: TGTGCCAGCAGCGTAGAGCAGGGGGAAGGTGAAAAACTGTTTTTT
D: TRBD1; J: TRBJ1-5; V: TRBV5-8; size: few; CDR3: CASSRRQGHQPQHF; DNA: TGTGCCAGCAGCCGTCGACAGGGGCATCAGCCCCAGCATTTT
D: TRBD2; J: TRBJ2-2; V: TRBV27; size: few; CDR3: CASSLWRGATGELFF; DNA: TGTGCCAGCAGTTTATGGCGGGGGGCCACCGGGGAGCTGTTTTTT
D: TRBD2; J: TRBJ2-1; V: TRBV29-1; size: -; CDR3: CSVTSGRGTNREQFF; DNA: TGCAGCGTAACTAGCGGGAGAGGGACCAATCGTGAGCAGTTCTTC
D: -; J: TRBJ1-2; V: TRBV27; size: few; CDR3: CASSLYQGVGYTF; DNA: TGTGCCAGCAGTTTATACCAAGGTGTTGGCTACACCTTC
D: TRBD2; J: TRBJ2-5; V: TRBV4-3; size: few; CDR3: CASSQERGGQETQYF; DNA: TGCGCCAGCAGCCAAGAGCGGGGGGGCCAAGAGACCCAGTACTTC
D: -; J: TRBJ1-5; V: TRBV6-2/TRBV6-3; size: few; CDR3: CASSYSAGLPQHF; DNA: TGTGCCAGCAGTTACTCCGCCGGTCTGCCCCAGCATTTT
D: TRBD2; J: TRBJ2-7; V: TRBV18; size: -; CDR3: CASSRELAGGTEQYF; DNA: TGTGCCAGCTCACGAGAGCTAGCGGGAGGAACCGAGCAGTACTTC
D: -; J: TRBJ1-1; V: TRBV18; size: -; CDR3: CASSLEGVWTEAFF; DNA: TGTGCCAGCTCACTCGAGGGGGTTTGGACTGAAGCTTTCTTT
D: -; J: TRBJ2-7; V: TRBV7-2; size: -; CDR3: CASSPAYEQYF; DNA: TGTGCCAGCAGCCCCGCCTACGAGCAGTACTTC
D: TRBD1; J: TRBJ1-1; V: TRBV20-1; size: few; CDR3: CSAQDRGGAFF; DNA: TGCAGTGCCCAGGACAGGGGGGGCGCTTTCTTT
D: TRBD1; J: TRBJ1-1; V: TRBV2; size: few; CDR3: CAGDRGLNTEAFF; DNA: TGTGCCGGGGACAGGGGGCTGAACACTGAAGCTTTCTTT
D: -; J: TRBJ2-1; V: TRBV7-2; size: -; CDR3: CASSFQGNNEQFF; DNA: TGTGCCAGCAGCTTCCAGGGTAACAATGAGCAGTTCTTC
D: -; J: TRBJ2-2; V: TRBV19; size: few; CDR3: CASSPPGALTGELFF; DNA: TGTGCCAGTAGCCCCCCGGGGGCGCTTACCGGGGAGCTGTTTTTT
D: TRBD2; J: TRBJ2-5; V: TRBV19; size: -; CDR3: CARLKCGGGYQETQYF; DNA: TGTGCCAGGTTAAAATGTGGGGGGGGGTACCAAGAGACCCAGTACTTC